What follows are 26 T cell receptor beta chains derived from one specimen sequenced in a study of T-cell memory formation after mild COVID-19. TCRdb fed the 5' RACE reads into MiXCR, producing one record per CDR3 protein. This table holds about 110,000 distinct CDR3 sequences, 18% found once. Sequenced input: PBMCs or a T cell subset sorted from them (not recorded which). Receptors were obtained from a man aged 18-30 years who had mild COVID-19 (a few samples of this study predate the infection). Cell type and time point are not known.

This sequence joins TRBV5-8 and TRBJ1-2; D not certain. The CDR3 runs to 13 residues. The V and J ends lost 2 bases and 4 bases respectively, with 9 bases between them. Germline CDR1 SGHTS, CDR2 YDEGEE. The CDR3 DNA reads TGTGCCAGCAGCTTAGGATGGGGCTATGGCTACACCTTC. Translated, it gives CASSLGWGYGYTF.

This clonotype was observed a few times. The chain employs TRBV6-5 and TRBJ2-7; D is uncertain. CDR3 length equals 15 residues. V was shortened by 0 bases and J by 0 bases, with 9 bases between the two germline ends. Germline V gene lookup returns CDR1 MNHEY and CDR2 SVGAGI. This CDR3 reads CASSYSGSSSYEQYV. In nucleotides, the CDR3 is TGTGCCAGCAGTTACTCTGGCAGCTCCTCCTACGAGCAGTACGTC.

V usage is TRBV7-6 and J usage is TRBJ2-3, with a tentative D call TRBD2 (6 bases). The V and J ends lost 5 bases and 7 bases respectively, with 16 bases between them. CDR1 is SGHVS, CDR2 FNYEAQ, per germline. CDR3 length: 14 residues. CDR3 amino acids: CASSRDGRGNTQYF. The CDR3 DNA reads as TGTGCCAGCAGCCGGGACGGGAGAGGGAATACGCAGTATTTT.

This clonotype came up a few times. The V and J genes are TRBV12-3 or TRBV12-4 and TRBJ1-2, with 8 bases identical to TRBD1. This CDR3 is built from 14 residues. J was trimmed by 8 bases and V by 6 bases; bases with no gene match: 11. CDR3: CASSYNRAGGGYTF. CDR3 coding DNA: TGTGCCAGCAGCTACAATAGGGCAGGGGGCGGCTACACCTTC.

This clonotype came up a few times. The rearrangement joins TRBV27 to TRBJ1-1; a possible D gene is TRBD1 (6 bases). The length of the CDR3 is 12 residues. Germline V gene sequence: CDR1 MNHEY, CDR2 SMNVEV (reference sequence). V shed 6 bases and J shed 1 base, with 6 bases lying between them. The CDR3 spells CASRTGNTEAFF. Written as DNA, the CDR3 is TGTGCCAGCAGGACAGGGAACACTGAAGCTTTCTTT.

The V call is TRBV7-2, the J call TRBJ2-2, with TRBD1 identical over 9 bases. The CDR3 has 15 residues. Germline V CDR1 and CDR2: SGHTA, FQGNSA. The J segment lost 5 bases and the V segment lost 5 bases, leaving 6 bases of the junction unmatched. The CDR3 DNA follows: TGTGCCAGCAGCCCCGGGACAGGGTGGACCGGGGAGCTGTTTTTT. It codes for CASSPGTGWTGELFF.

This clonotype has a handful of counts. The chain joins TRBV6-2 or TRBV6-3 to TRBJ1-1, with no clear D. The ends were cut back, 2 bases at V and 4 bases at J, with 14 bases in the middle. The CDR3 length is 15 residues. Per the germline V gene, CDR1 is MNHEY and CDR2 is SVGEGT. In DNA, the CDR3 is TGTGCCAGCAGTTACGGGCCTCGAGGAAGCACTGAAGCTTTCTTT. Translating gives CASSYGPRGSTEAFF.

This clonotype occurred a few times. The V call is TRBV4-1, the J call TRBJ1-5; no firm D call. Trimming took off 3 bases at V and 9 bases at J, with 24 bases between the two ends. The V gene's germline CDR1 is MGHRA and CDR2 YSYEKL. CDR3 length equals 17 residues. CDR3 nucleotide sequence: TGCGCCAGCAGCCACAACCCGAGCGTCACGGTAGTACGGCCCCAGCATTTT. Its protein is CASSHNPSVTVVRPQHF.

CDR3 protein: CASSQLETPNYGYTF. The CDR3 DNA reads TGTGCCAGCAGCCAATTGGAGACACCGAACTATGGCTACACCTTC. The chain has TRBV4-2 and TRBJ1-2; D gene ambiguous. CDR1 LGHNA and CDR2 YNFKEQ come from the germline V gene. There are 15 residues in the CDR3. V was trimmed by 2 bases and J by 2 bases, leaving 12 bases between them.

This chain joins TRBV10-3 and TRBJ2-7; 9 bases agree with TRBD1. The CDR3 extends over 15 amino acids. V trimming: 2 bases; J trimming: 4 bases; junction bases outside the gene matches: 6. Germline V CDR1 and CDR2: ENHRY, SYGVKD. CDR3 DNA: TGTGCCATCAGTGAGGCGGACAGGGGTTATTACGAGCAGTACGTC. Translation gives CAISEADRGYYEQYV.

This clonotype has ten or more counts. The chain links TRBV9 to TRBJ2-2; D gene unclear. V lost 7 bases and J lost 0, with 16 bases in between. Germline loops: CDR1 SGDLS, CDR2 YYNGEE. The CDR3 loop spans 16 amino acids. CDR3 nucleotide sequence: TGTGCCAGCGGTTTTCTGCGGCAATCGAACACCGGGGAGCTGTTTTTT. This sequence encodes CASGFLRQSNTGELFF.

J is TRBJ1-1 and V is TRBV12-3 or TRBV12-4; D may be TRBD1 (5 bases). The CDR3 extends over 15 amino acids. Trimming cost V 0 bases and J 3 bases, with 11 bases left between them. The CDR3 loop is CASSLAGGGDTEAFF. The CDR3 coding sequence is TGTGCCAGCAGTTTAGCTGGGGGAGGGGACACTGAAGCTTTCTTT.

This chain links TRBV7-3 with TRBJ2-5, with D uncertain. V lost 5 bases and J 0 bases, leaving 7 bases between the germline ends. CDR1 and CDR2 (germline): SGHTA, FQGTGA. This CDR3 comprises 13 residues. For the CDR3, the DNA is TGTGCCAGCAGCAGACTGAACCAAGAGACCCAGTACTTC. Translating gives CASSRLNQETQYF. Full variable domain (missing parts from reference TRBV7-3 and TRBJ2-5): GAGVSQTPSNKVTEKGKYVELRCDPISGHTALYWYRQSLGQGPEFLIYFQGTGAADDSGLPNDRFFAVRPEGSVSTLKIQRTERGDSAVYLCASSRLNQETQYFGPGTRLLVL.

This clonotype was detected only a few times. The chain has TRBV28 and TRBJ2-7; 9 nucleotides line up with TRBD1. The CDR3 length is 15 residues. CDR1 is MDHEN and CDR2 is SYDVKM in the germline V gene. The V and J ends lost 6 bases and 6 bases, in that order; junction bases with no gene match: 12. CDR3 amino acids: CASRTHRGRVLEQYF. CDR3 nucleotides: TGTGCCAGCAGAACTCACAGGGGGCGCGTTCTCGAGCAGTACTTC.

The chain uses TRBV29-1 and TRBJ2-1; D gene uncertain. Germline V lookup: CDR1 SQVTM, CDR2 ANQGSEA. The CDR3 extends over 10 amino acids. Trimming stripped 3 bases from V and 7 bases from J, with 4 bases between. CDR3 nucleotides: TGCAGCGTTGAGGTGAATGAGCAGTTCTTC. Amino acid sequence: CSVEVNEQFF.

V usage is TRBV7-6 and J usage is TRBJ1-2; tentatively, D is TRBD1 (5 bases). The CDR3 is made up of 13 amino acids. CDR1 SGHVS and CDR2 FNYEAQ come from the germline V gene. Trimming cost V 5 bases and J 5 bases, with 12 bases left between them. CDR3 nucleotide sequence: TGTGCCAGCAGCCTCCAGGGACTGTATGGCTACACCTTC. It is translated as CASSLQGLYGYTF.

A few counts support this clonotype. J is TRBJ1-2 and V is TRBV4-2, with TRBD1 identical over 9 bases. The trim removed 4 bases at V and 5 bases at J, leaving 11 bases unmatched. The germline CDR1 and CDR2 sequences are LGHNA and YNFKEQ. This CDR3 is 16 amino acids long. The CDR3 sequence: CASSPAQGATLYGYTF. Written as DNA, the CDR3 is TGTGCCAGCAGCCCAGCACAGGGGGCGACCCTTTATGGCTACACCTTC.

The V gene is TRBV7-2, the J gene TRBJ2-5, with D possibly called TRBD1 or TRBD2 (5 bases each). V was clipped by 3 bases and J by 4 bases, with 9 bases between them. The CDR3 is 13 amino acids. Germline assignment: CDR1 SGHTA and CDR2 FQGNSA. This chain's CDR3 is CASSFGTGETQYF. The CDR3 DNA follows: TGTGCCAGCAGCTTTGGGACGGGAGAGACCCAGTACTTC.

A few counts support this clonotype. At one of its ends the junction is not consistent with the germline gene, which may arise from a read error. The chain uses TRBV7-9 and TRBJ2-1; D unresolved. CDR3 length equals 11 residues. The germline gives CDR1 SEHNR, CDR2 FQNEAQ (reference sequence). The CDR3 DNA reads TGTGCCAGCGGCTTCAGGAATGAGCAGTTCTTC. This translates into CASGFRNEQFF.

This clonotype was seen only a few times. The CDR3 DNA reads as TGTGCCAGCAGTGACGGCGGGGCTTCTCAAGAGACCCAGTACTTC. It specifies CASSDGGASQETQYF. The chain recombines TRBV28 with TRBJ2-5, with D possibly TRBD2 on 6 matching bases. Germline assignment: CDR1 MDHEN and CDR2 SYDVKM. V lost 5 bases to trimming and J lost 2 bases, with 15 bases between them. The CDR3 loop spans 15 amino acids.

This clonotype came up a few times. This sequence joins TRBV7-9 and TRBJ1-5, with D possibly matching TRBD1 (5 bases). Between the trimmed V and J ends, which lost 1 base and 5 bases, there was a span of 12 bases. The CDR3 totals 15 residues. CDR1 is SEHNR and CDR2 is FQNEAQ in the germline V gene (reference sequence). CDR3 DNA: TGTGCCAGCAGCTTAGAGCAGGGACCTGATCAGCCCCAGCATTTT. Translating it yields CASSLEQGPDQPQHF.

This chain connects TRBV6-2 or TRBV6-3 to TRBJ2-3, with D perhaps matching TRBD1 or TRBD2 (5 bases each). Germline assignment: CDR1 MNHEY and CDR2 SVGEGT. The CDR3 is 14 amino acids. V lost 6 bases and J lost 7, with 17 bases in between. The CDR3: CASSYPGDGNTQYF. Written as DNA, the CDR3 is TGTGCCAGCAGCTATCCTGGGGACGGAAATACGCAGTATTTT.

This chain joins TRBV5-1 and TRBJ1-2; D perhaps matches TRBD1 (6 bases). The CDR3 is 15 residues long. The germline V gene has CDR1 SGHRS and CDR2 YFSETQ. The V end was cut by 4 bases, the J end by 2 bases, with 15 bases between. CDR3 in amino acids: CASSPDGQWNYGYTF. The CDR3 DNA is TGCGCCAGCAGCCCGGACGGACAGTGGAACTATGGCTACACCTTC.

This clonotype was seen a handful of times. The CDR3 bases are TGCGCCAGCAGCTTGATACAGGAGCCCACCGGGGAGCTGTTTTTT. Protein product: CASSLIQEPTGELFF. The rearrangement uses TRBV5-1 and TRBJ2-2; TRBD1 is a possible D gene (5 bases). The CDR3 has 15 residues. Germline assignment: CDR1 SGHRS and CDR2 YFSETQ. Trimming cost V 1 base and J 4 bases, with 11 bases left between them.

The V call is TRBV4-3, the J call TRBJ2-1; tentative D call: TRBD2 (6 bases). Germline V gene lookup returns CDR1 LGHNA and CDR2 YSLEER. The CDR3 consists of 18 residues. The V end was cut by 0 bases, the J end by 1 base, with 16 bases between. DNA for the CDR3: TGCGCCAGCAGCCAAGAACAGGCTGGAGGGTGGTCCTACAATGAGCAGTTCTTC. Protein sequence: CASSQEQAGGWSYNEQFF.

CDR3 nucleotide sequence: TGTGCCAGCAGCCCTTCACAGGGGTCCTACGAGCAGTACTTC. Its translation: CASSPSQGSYEQYF. V and J are TRBV11-1 and TRBJ2-7; TRBD1 matches 7 bases. V trimming: 5 bases; J trimming: 1 base; junction bases outside the gene matches: 5. Looked up from germline, CDR1 is SGHAT and CDR2 is FQDESV (reference sequence). The CDR3 loop spans 14 amino acids.